This section outlines one TCR beta chain sequence together with its context. Its antigen remains unidentified. In each case, RNA was isolated and then reverse transcribed into cDNA as the sequencing template. This table comes from immunoSEQ multiplex PCR, and its TCRdb copy is limited to in-frame clones, with some not included. The repertoire has fewer than 70,000 clones, around 44% of them found once; the top ten carry 51%. Individuals with alopecia areata gave both lesional scalp punch biopsies and peripheral blood for collection. This entry belongs to a study of CD8+ T cells in alopecia areata. In germline, CDR1 is GTSNPN, CDR2 SVGIG (reference sequence). The CDR3 has 14 residues. V gave up 5 bases and J gave up 2 bases, with 13 bases separating them. Findings and limits, study-wide: Scalp sample sequencing also detects resident alphabeta T cells of normal skin. Scalp lesions, especially in alopecia totalis/universalis, had higher clonality than normal scalp. TCRs were shared less clearly across patients than in mice, possibly for HLA-related reasons.

The sequencing sample was made of NKG2D-low CD8+ T cells sorted from blood. The V call is TRBV30, the J call TRBJ1-5; possibly TRBD1 for D (6 bases). The clonotype originates from a human donor with alopecia areata. Here the CDR3 reads CAWEGGRGNQPQHF. CDR3 DNA sequence: TGTGCCTGGGAGGGGGGCAGGGGCAATCAGCCCCAGCATTTT. The variable domain in full, with the rest retrieved from reference TRBV30 and TRBJ1-5, is SQTIHQWPATLVQPVGSPLSLECTVEGTSNPNLYWYRQAAGRGLQLLFYSVGIGQISSEVPQNLSASRPQDRQFILSSKKLLLSDSGFYLCAWEGGRGNQPQHFGDGTRLSIL.